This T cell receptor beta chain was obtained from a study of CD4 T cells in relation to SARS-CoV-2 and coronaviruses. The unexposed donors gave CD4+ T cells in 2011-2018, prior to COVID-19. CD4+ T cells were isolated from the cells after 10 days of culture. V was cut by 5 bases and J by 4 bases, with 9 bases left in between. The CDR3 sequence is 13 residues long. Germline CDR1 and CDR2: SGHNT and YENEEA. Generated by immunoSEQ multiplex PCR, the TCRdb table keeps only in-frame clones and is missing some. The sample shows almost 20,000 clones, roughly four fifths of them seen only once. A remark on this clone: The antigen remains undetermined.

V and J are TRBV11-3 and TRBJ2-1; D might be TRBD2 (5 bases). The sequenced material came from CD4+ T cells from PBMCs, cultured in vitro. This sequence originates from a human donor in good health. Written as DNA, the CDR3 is TGTGCCAGCAGCGCCCGAGGGTACAATGAGCAGTTCTTC. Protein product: CASSARGYNEQFF.